The T cell receptor (beta chain) under discussion was sequenced for a study of response to subunit inactivated influenza vaccine (dated by TCRdb to between 2018 and 2020). For the study in its entirety: Deep quantitative profiling of the T cell receptor repertoire was used in the study to follow responses to a trivalent subunit inactivated influenza vaccine.

To note about this clonotype: The clone's antigen remains unknown. The record has no base qualities; no much larger clone is one base away.

The library was built by means of RT-PCR. The listed sequencing device is Illumina HiSeq 2500. TCRdb itself trimmed the public reads at Q25 with fastp, ran MiXCR and retained productive beta chains. Entries that share a CDR3 protein sequence are merged under the most common genes and DNA. In this sample the table shows hundreds of thousands of distinct CDR3 sequences, less than 8% of which occur a single time. The leading ten clones occupy under 15% of the sample. From the cysteine up to the phenylalanine, the CDR3 has a length of 14 residues. The CDR3 DNA has 42 bases and is translated from base 1. The germline ends are 11 bases apart after V is trimmed by 1 base and J by 5 bases. The germline V gene specifies SGHTA as CDR1 and FQGNSA as CDR2. Overall study outcomes, separate from this receptor: According to the authors, only a limited number of new T cells may be recruited by each seasonal influenza vaccination.

Recombination connected TRBV7-2 to TRBJ2-5; no D gene is confidently identified. This receptor was identified in a man between 50 and 69 years old who received an inactivated influenza vaccine. Donor details come from another sample of the same person, matched by shared clones. Sequenced here: PBMCs from blood, sampled around 25 months after vaccination. The sequenced DNA: TGTGCCAGCAGCTTAGGACTTAAGTCCGAGACCCAGTACTTC. Translated, this gives CASSLGLKSETQYF.